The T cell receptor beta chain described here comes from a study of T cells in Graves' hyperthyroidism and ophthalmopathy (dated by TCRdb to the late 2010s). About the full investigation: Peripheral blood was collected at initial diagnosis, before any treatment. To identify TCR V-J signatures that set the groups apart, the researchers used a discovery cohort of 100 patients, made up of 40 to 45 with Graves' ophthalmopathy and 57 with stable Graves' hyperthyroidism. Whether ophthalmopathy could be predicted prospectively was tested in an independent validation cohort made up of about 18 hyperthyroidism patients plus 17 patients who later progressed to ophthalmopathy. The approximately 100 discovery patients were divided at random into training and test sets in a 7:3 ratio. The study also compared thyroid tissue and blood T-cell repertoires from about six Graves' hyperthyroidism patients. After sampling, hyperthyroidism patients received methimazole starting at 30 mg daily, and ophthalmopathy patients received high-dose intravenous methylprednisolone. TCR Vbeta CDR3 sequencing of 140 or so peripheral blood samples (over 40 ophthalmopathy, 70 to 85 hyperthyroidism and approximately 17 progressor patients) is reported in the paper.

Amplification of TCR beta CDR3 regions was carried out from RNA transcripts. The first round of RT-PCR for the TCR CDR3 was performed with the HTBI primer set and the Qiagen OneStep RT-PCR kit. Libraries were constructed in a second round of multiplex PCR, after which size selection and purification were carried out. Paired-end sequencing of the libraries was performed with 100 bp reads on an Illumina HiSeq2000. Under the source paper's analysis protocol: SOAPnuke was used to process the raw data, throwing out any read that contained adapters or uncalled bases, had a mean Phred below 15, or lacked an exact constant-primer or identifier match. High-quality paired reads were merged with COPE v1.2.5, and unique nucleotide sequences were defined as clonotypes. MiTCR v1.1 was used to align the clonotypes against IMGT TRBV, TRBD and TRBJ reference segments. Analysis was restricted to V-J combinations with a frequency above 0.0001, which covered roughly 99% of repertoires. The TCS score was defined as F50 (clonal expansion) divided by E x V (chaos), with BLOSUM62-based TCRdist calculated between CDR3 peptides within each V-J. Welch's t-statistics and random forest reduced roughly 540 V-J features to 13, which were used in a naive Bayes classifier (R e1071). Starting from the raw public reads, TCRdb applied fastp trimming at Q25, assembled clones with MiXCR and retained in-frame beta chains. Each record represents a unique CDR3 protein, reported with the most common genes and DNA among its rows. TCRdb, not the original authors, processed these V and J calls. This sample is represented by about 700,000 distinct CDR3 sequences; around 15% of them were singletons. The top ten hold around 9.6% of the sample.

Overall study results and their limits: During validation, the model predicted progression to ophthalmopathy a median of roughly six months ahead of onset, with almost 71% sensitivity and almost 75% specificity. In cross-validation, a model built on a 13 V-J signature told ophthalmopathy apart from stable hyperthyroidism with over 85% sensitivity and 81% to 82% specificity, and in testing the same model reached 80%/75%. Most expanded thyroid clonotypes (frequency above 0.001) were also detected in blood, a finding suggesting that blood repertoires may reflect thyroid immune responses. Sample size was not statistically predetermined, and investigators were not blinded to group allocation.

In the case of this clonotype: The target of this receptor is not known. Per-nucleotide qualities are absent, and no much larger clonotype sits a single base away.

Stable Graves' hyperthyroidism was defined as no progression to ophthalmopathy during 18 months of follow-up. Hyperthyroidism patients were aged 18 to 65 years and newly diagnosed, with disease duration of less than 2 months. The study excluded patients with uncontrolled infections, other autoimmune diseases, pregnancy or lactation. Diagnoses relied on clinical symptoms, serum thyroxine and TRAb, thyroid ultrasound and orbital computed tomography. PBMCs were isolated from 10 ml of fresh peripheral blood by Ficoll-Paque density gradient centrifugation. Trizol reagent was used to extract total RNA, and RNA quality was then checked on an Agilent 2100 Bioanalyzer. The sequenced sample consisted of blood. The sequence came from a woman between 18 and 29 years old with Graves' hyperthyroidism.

The sequenced DNA is TGTGCCAGCGGACTAGCGGGAGCATTTGCAGATACGCAGTATTTT. It codes for CASGLAGAFADTQYF. The chain is assembled from TRBV19 and TRBJ2-3, and TRBD2 aligns with 13 junction nucleotides. Trimming removed 9 bases from V and 4 bases from J; the gene matches leave 7 bases unexplained. The CDR3 spans 15 residues, from the cysteine through the phenylalanine. Of the read, only the CDR3 DNA is kept; its 45 bases are in frame from base 1. CDR1 and CDR2 (LNHDA, SQIVND) derive from the germline V gene (reference sequence).